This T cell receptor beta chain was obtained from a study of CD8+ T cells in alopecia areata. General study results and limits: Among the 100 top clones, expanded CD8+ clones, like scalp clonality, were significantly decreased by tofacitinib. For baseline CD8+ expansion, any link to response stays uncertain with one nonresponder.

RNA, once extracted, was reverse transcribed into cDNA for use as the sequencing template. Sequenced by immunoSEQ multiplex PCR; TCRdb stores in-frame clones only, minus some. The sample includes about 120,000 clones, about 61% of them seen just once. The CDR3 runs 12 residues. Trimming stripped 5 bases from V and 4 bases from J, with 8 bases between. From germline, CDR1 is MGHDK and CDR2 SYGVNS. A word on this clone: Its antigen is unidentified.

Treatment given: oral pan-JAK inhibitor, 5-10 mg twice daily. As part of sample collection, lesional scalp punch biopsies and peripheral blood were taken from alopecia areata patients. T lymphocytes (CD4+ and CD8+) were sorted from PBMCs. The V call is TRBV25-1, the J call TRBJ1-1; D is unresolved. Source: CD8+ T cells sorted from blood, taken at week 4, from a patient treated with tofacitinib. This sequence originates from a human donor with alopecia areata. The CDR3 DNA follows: TGTGCCAGCAGTAAAGGGAGCACTGAAGCTTTCTTT. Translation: CASSKGSTEAFF.